This passage covers 2 T cell receptor beta chains from one sample sequenced in a study of T cells in localized non-small cell lung cancer (TCRdb year 2020). Libraries came from the immunoSEQ multiplex PCR assay. As stored in TCRdb, this immuneACCESS dataset retains in-frame rearrangements with V and J assigned. A fraction of the clones does not appear; measured against another copy, unresolved V genes explain less than half of the discrepancy, and the remainder lacks a known reason. Within this sample are about 34,000 clones, with about 90% of them counted one time only. The ten largest clones take up around 4% of the sample. Sequencing used peripheral blood, obtained before any cancer treatment. The receptors originated from a woman between 40 and 69 years old with stage I lung adenocarcinoma.

The chain couples TRBV7-2 to TRBJ2-3; 7 nucleotides match TRBD1. V gave up 1 base and J gave up 0 bases; unmatched junction bases: 7. CDR1 and CDR2 (germline): SGHTA, FQGNSA. This CDR3 contains 17 residues. CDR3 sequence reads: CASSLVYRDSSTDTQYF. CDR3 bases: TGTGCCAGCAGCTTAGTGTACCGGGACAGCAGCACAGATACGCAGTATTTT.

The chain links TRBV5-4 to TRBJ2-6, with D perhaps matching TRBD2 (5 bases). Trimming stripped 4 bases from V and 2 bases from J, with 13 bases between. This CDR3 region has 16 residues. Per the germline V gene, CDR1 is SGHNT and CDR2 is YYREEE (reference sequence). For the CDR3, the DNA is TGTGCCAGCAGCGCCCCTAGCAGGCCTGGGGCCAACGTCCTGACTTTC. It specifies CASSAPSRPGANVLTF. Combining the CDR3 with reference TRBV5-4 and TRBJ2-6 gives the whole variable domain ETGVTQSPTHLIKTRGQQVTLRCSSQSGHNTVSWYQQALGQGPQFIFQYYREEENGRGNFPPRFSGLQFPNYSSELNVNALELDDSALYLCASSAPSRPGANVLTFGAGSRLTVL.